This T cell receptor (beta chain) was identified during a study of T-cell reconstitution after alpha-beta-depleted transplantation in children. This clonotype was recorded at least ten times. What it binds is unknown. V dropped 7 bases and J dropped 4 bases, with 13 bases sitting between them. This CDR3 comprises 14 residues. CDR1 and CDR2 (germline): SEHNR, FQNEAQ (reference sequence). The library targeted TCRbeta and was prepared with unique molecular identifiers. TCRdb recomputed calls from the PCR reads with MiXCR, one row per CDR3 protein. Of around 300,000 distinct CDR3 sequences listed, 6% to 10% are singletons. General observations from the study: By about two months after transplant, alpha-beta T cells reportedly arose from several hundred graft clones that had expanded. Recipient T cells and thymic progenitors that survived were the source of the high TCRbeta diversity seen at day 60 in some patients. Among T cells one year after transplant, newly produced cells accounted for most counts and diversity.

The rearrangement links TRBV7-9 to TRBJ1-4; D ambiguous. This material consisted of peripheral blood, taken 360 days after TCRalphabeta/CD19-depleted stem cell transplant. The TCR was taken from a female patient aged 2 to 10 who had a stem cell transplant for Fanconi anemia, so the T cells may come from the graft donor. CDR3 coding DNA: TGTGCCAGCACCCGCTTATCAGTTAATGAAAAACTGTTTTTT. This codes for CASTRLSVNEKLFF.